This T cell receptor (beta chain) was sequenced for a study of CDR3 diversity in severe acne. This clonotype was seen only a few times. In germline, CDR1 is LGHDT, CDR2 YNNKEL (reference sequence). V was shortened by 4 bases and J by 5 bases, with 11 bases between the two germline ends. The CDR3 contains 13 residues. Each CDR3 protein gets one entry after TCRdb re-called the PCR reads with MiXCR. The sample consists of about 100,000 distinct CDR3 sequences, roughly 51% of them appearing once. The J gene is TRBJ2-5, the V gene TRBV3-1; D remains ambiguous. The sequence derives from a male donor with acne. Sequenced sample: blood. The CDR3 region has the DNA TGTGCCAGCAGCCCCCTAAGTCGGGAGACCCAGTACTTC. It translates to CASSPLSRETQYF.